In this sample, the clone carrying this T cell receptor beta chain turned up once. This entry belongs to a study of blood T cell repertoires in COVID-19. Study-level background: Some COVID-19 samples were acute and others convalescent; all came from the United States, Italy and Spain.

TCRdb's copy holds only in-frame clones and misses some; the assay was immunoSEQ multiplex PCR. Here the sample spans 150,000 to 200,000 clones, around nine tenths being singletons. V gave up 6 bases and J gave up 2 bases; unmatched junction bases: 7. The CDR3 extends over 15 amino acids. The V gene's germline CDR1 is MNHEY and CDR2 SMNVEV (reference sequence). The material sequenced was peripheral blood. The rearrangement links TRBV27 to TRBJ2-1; TRBD2 matches 7 bases. The sequence was collected from a woman in her seventies with COVID-19, enrolled during active disease. The CDR3 coding sequence is TGTGCCAGCAGAAGGACGGGAGGAACCTACAATGAGCAGTTCTTC. This codes for CASRRTGGTYNEQFF.